This TCR beta chain appears in the sequencing data of a study of T cell responses to AZD1222 COVID-19 vaccine. This clone was counted a single time. Its specificity is unknown. Study-level results: At study baseline, merely several AZD1222 recipients were seropositive. The donor group comprised mostly white British people and more females; the analysis possibly underestimated clonal diversity. Regions left unmutated in variants are reportedly the target of nearly half of spike-specific TCRs. Vaccination with two AZD1222 doses was followed by a rise in Spike-specific TCR breadth and depth.

Method: immunoSEQ multiplex PCR; TCRdb's copy keeps in-frame clones and lacks some. The sample includes 150,000 or so clones, about 90% of them seen just once. V was trimmed by 5 bases and J by 0 bases, leaving 14 bases between them. The CDR3 length is 16 residues. Germline CDR1 SEHNR, CDR2 FQNEAQ (reference sequence). The chain uses TRBV7-9 and TRBJ1-3, with D uncertain. The TCR originated in an adult in good health. The sample in question was peripheral blood, obtained on day 0 of MenACWY control vaccination. The chain's CDR3 is CASSPVGSNSGNTIYF. In DNA, the CDR3 is TGTGCCAGCAGCCCCGTCGGGTCGAACTCTGGAAACACCATATATTTT.